The clone carrying this T cell receptor (beta chain) was picked up one time. The antigen is unknown. The assay was immunoSEQ multiplex PCR, and TCRdb's table has in-frame clones only and misses some. The table shows about 95,000 clones, with 85% occurring only once. The sample comes from a study of cytomegalovirus exposure and HLA in healthy donors. Study-level results: The classifier was said to identify cytomegalovirus status with high specificity and sensitivity. The study flagged approximately 180 TCR beta chains as cytomegalovirus-associated. The TCR clusters that emerged in the first cohort tended, a later analysis found, to co-occur in the approximately 130 validation repertoires.

The sequencing input was PBMCs. The TCR comes from a man between 18 and 29 years old in good health and CMV-seropositive.

Here the CDR3 DNA reads TGTGCCAGCTCACCACAGGCAGGTGATAACACTGAAGCTTTCTTT. As protein: CASSPQAGDNTEAFF. The chain uses TRBV18 and TRBJ1-1; D is unclear. Germline CDR1 KGHSH, CDR2 LQKENI. The V gene lost 1 base and the J gene lost 2 bases, with 11 bases spanning the gap. The CDR3 spans 15 residues.